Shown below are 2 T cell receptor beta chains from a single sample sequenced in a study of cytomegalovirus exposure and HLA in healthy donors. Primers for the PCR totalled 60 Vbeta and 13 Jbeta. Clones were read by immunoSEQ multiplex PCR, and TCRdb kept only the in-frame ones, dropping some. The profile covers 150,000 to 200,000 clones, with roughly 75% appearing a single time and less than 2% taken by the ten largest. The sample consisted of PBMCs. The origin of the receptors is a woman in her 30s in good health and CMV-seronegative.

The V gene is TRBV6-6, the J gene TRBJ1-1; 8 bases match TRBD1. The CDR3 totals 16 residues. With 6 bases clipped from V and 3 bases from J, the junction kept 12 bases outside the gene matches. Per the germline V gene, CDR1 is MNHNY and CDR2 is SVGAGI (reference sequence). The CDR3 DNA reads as TGTGCCAGCAGCTGGGCTCCAGGGGGCGCGGACACTGAAGCTTTCTTT. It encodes CASSWAPGGADTEAFF.

CDR3 residues: CSGRQASGNTIYF. The CDR3 DNA is TGCAGCGGAAGACAGGCATCTGGAAACACCATATATTTT. V usage is TRBV29-1 and J usage is TRBJ1-3, with D possibly matching TRBD1 (6 bases). This CDR3 has 13 amino acids. CDR1 and CDR2 (germline): SQVTM, ANQGSEA. V lost 7 bases and J 1 base, leaving 11 bases between the germline ends.